The clone carrying this TCR beta chain was counted only a few times. Its antigen is unknown. The data belong to a study of T-cell memory formation after mild COVID-19. Regarding the study as a whole: Contracting CD4+ clones were located mainly in CM and EM, and CD8+ clones in EMRA.

It was 5'RACE with constant-segment primers that produced the TCR alpha and TCR beta cDNA libraries, which carried sample barcodes and UMIs. In TCRdb, the 5' RACE reads were re-called with MiXCR into one record per CDR3 protein. The profile shows 430,000 or so distinct CDR3 sequences, around a quarter of them singletons. CDR3 length equals 14 residues. V lost 0 bases and J lost 1, with 6 bases in between. The germline gives CDR1 LNHNV, CDR2 YYDKDF (reference sequence). Sequenced material: PBMCs or a T cell subset sorted from them (not recorded which). The chain combines TRBV15 with TRBJ1-1; D call uncertain. The source of this sequence is an adult woman who had mild COVID-19 (a few samples of this study predate the infection). Cell type and time point are not known. Here the CDR3 DNA reads TGTGCCACCAGCAGAGATCAACCGAACACTGAAGCTTTCTTT. Protein sequence: CATSRDQPNTEAFF.